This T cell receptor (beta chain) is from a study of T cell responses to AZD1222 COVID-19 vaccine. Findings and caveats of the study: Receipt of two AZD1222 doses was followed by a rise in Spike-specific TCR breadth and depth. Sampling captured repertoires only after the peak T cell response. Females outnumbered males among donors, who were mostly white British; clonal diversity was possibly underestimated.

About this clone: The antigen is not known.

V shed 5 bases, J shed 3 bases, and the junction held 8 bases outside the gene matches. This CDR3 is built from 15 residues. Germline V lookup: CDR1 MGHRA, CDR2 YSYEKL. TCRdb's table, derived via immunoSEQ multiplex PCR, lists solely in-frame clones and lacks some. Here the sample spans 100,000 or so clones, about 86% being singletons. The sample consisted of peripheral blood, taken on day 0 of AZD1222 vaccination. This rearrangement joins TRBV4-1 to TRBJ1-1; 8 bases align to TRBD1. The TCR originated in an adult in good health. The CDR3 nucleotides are TGCGCCAGCAGCGAAATCAGGGGGCGCGACACTGAAGCTTTCTTT. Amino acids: CASSEIRGRDTEAFF.